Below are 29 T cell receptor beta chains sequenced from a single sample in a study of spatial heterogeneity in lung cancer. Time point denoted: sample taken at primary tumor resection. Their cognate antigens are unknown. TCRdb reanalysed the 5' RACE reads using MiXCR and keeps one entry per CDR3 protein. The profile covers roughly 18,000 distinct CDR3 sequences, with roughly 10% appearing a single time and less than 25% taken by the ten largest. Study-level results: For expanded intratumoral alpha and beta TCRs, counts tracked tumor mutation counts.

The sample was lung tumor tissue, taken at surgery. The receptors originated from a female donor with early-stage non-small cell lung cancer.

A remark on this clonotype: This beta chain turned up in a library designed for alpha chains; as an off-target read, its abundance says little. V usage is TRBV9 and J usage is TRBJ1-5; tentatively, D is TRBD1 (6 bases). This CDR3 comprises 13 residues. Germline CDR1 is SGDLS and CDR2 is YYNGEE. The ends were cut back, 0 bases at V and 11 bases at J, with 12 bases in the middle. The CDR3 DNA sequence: TGTGCCAGCAGCGTAGCGGTGGGGGCGGCCCAGCATTTT. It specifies CASSVAVGAAQHF.

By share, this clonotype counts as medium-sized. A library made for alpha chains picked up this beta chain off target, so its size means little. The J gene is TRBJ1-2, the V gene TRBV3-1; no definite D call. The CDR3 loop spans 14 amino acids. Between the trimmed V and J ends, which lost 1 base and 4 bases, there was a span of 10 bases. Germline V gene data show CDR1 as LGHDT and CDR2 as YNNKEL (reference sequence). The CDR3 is CASSQAQLAYGYTF. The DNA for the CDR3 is TGTGCCAGCAGCCAAGCGCAGTTAGCCTATGGCTACACCTTC.

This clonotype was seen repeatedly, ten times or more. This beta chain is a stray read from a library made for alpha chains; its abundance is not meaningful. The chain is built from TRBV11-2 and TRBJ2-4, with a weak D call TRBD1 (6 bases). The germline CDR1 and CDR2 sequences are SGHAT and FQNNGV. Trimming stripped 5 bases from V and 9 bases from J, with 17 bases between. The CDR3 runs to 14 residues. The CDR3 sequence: CASSAVGGNGIQYF. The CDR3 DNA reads TGTGCCAGCAGCGCCGTAGGGGGTAATGGCATTCAGTACTTC.

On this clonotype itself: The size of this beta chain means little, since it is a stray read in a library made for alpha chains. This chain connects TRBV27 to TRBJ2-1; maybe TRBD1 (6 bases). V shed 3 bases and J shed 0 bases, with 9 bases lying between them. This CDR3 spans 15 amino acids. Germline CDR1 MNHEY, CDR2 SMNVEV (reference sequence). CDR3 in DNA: TGTGCCAGCAGTTTGCAGGGGTTCTCCTACAATGAGCAGTTCTTC. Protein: CASSLQGFSYNEQFF.

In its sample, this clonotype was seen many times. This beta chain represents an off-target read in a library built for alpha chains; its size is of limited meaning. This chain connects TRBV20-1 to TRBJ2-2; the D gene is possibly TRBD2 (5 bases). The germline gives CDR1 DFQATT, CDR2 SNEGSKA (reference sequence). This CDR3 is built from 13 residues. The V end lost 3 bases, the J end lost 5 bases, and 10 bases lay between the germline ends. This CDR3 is CSARQSGTGELFF. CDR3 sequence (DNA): TGCAGTGCTAGGCAGTCGGGAACCGGGGAGCTGTTTTTT.

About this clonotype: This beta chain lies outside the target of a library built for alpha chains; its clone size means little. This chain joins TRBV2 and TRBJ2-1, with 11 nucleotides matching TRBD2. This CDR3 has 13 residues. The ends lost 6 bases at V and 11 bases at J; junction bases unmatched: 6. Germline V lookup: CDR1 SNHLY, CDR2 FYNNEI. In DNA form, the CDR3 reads TGTGCCAGCAGCTATCTAGCGGGGGGCCAGCAGTTCTTC. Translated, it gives CASSYLAGGQQFF.

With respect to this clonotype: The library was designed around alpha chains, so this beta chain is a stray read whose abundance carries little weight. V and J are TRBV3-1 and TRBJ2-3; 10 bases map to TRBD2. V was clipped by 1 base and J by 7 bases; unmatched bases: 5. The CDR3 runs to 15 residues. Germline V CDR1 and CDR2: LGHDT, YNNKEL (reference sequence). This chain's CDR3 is CASSQASSGGYTQYF. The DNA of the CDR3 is TGTGCCAGCAGCCAAGCGTCTAGCGGGGGTTATACGCAGTATTTT.

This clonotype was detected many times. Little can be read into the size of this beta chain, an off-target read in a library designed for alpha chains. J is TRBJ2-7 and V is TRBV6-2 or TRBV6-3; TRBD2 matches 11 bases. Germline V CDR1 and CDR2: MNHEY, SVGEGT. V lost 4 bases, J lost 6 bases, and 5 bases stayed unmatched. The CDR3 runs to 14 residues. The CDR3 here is CASSFKGLAAEQYF. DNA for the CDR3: TGTGCCAGCAGTTTCAAGGGACTAGCGGCCGAGCAGTACTTC.

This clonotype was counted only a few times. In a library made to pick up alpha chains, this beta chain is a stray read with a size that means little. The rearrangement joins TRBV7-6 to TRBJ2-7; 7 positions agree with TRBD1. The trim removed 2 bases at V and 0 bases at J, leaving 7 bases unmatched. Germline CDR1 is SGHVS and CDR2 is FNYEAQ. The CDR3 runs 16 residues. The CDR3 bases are TGTGCCAGCAGCTTAAAACAGGGGACCCTCTCCTACGAGCAGTACTTC. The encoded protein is CASSLKQGTLSYEQYF. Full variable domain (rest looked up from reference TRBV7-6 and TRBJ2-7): GAGVSQSPRYKVTKRGQDVALRCDPISGHVSLYWYRQALGQGPEFLTYFNYEAQQDKSGLPNDRFSAERPEGSISTLTIQRTEQRDSAMYRCASSLKQGTLSYEQYFGPGTRLTVT.

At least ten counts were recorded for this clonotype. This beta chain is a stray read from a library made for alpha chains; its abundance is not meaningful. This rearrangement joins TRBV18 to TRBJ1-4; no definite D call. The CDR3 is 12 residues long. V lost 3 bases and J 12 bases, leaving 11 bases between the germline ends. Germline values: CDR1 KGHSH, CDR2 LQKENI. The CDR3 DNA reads TGTGCCAGCTCACCGGAAAGGCGGGAACTGTTTTTT. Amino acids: CASSPERRELFF.

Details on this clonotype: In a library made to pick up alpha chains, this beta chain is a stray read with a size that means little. For the CDR3, the DNA is TGTGCCAGCAGCCTGGATGGGAAGAGCGGAAAACTGTTTTTT. This gives the protein CASSLDGKSGKLFF. The chain joins TRBV5-4 to TRBJ1-4, with unresolved D. The ends were cut back, 4 bases at V and 10 bases at J, with 17 bases in the middle. This CDR3 region has 14 residues. In germline, CDR1 is SGHNT, CDR2 YYREEE (reference sequence). Full variable domain (outside the CDR3, taken from reference TRBV5-4 and TRBJ1-4): ETGVTQSPTHLIKTRGQQVTLRCSSQSGHNTVSWYQQALGQGPQFIFQYYREEENGRGNFPPRFSGLQFPNYSSELNVNALELDDSALYLCASSLDGKSGKLFFGSGTQLSVL.

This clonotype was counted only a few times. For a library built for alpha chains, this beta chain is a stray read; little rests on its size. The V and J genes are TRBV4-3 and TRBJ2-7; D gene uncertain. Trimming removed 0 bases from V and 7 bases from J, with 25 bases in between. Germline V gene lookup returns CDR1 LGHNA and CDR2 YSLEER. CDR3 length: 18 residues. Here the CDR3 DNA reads TGCGCCAGCAGCCAAGACGCAGGCCTCCCGACCGACTTTGGGGAGCAGTACTTC. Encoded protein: CASSQDAGLPTDFGEQYF.

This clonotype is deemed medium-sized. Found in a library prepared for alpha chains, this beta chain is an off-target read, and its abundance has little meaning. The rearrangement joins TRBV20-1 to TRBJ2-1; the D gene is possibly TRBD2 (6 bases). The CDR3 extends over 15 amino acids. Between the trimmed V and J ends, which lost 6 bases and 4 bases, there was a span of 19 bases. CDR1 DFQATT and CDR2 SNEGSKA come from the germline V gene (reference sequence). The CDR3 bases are TGCAGTGCAAGGCCGGGGGTAGCGCGTTACAATGAGCAGTTCTTC. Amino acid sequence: CSARPGVARYNEQFF.

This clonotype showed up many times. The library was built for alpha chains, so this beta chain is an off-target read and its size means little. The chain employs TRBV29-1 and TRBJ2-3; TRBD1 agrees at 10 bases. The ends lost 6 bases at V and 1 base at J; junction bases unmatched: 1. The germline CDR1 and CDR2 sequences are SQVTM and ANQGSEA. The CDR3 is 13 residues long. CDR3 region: CSVGTGGTDTQYF. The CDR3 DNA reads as TGCAGCGTGGGGACAGGGGGCACAGATACGCAGTATTTT.

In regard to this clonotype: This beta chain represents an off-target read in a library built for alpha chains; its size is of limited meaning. The CDR3 sequence: CASSLNSGRFTDTQYF. In DNA, the CDR3 is TGTGCCAGCAGTTTAAATTCAGGGCGGTTCACAGATACGCAGTATTTT. V is TRBV27 and J is TRBJ2-3, with D possibly TRBD1 on 5 matching bases. Germline CDR1 is MNHEY and CDR2 is SMNVEV (reference sequence). Trimming shortened V by 2 bases and J by 2 bases, and 14 bases separated the two germline ends. There are 16 residues in the CDR3.

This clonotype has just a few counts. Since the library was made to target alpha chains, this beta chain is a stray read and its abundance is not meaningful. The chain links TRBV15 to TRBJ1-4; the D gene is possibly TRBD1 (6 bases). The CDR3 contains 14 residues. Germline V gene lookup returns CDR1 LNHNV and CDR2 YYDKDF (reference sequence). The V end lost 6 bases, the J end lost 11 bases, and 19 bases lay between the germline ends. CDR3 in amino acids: CATSVGGAGAKLFF. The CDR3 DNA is TGTGCCACCAGTGTTGGGGGCGCAGGGGCTAAACTGTTTTTT.

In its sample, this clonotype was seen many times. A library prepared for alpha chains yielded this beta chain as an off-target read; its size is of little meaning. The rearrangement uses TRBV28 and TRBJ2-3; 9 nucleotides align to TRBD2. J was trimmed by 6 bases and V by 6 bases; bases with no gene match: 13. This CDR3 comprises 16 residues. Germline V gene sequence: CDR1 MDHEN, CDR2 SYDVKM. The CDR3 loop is CASSQRGGGAGDTQYF. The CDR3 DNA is TGTGCCAGCAGCCAGAGAGGCGGGGGGGCCGGGGATACGCAGTATTTT.

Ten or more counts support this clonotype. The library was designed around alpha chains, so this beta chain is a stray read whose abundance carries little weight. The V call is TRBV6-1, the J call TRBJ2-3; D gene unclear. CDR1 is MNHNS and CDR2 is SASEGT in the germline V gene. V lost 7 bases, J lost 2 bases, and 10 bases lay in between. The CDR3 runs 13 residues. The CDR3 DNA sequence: TGTGCCAGCAACCAAGGGTACACAGATACGCAGTATTTT. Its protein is CASNQGYTDTQYF.

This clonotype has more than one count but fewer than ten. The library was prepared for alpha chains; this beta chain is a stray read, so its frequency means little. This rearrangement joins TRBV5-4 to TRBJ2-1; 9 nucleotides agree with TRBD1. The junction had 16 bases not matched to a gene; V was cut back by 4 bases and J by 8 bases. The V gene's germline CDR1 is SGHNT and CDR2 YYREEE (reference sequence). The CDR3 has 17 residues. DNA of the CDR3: TGTGCCAGCAGCCCACCGAGGGACAGGGAGATTAGGGATGAGCAGTTCTTC. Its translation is CASSPPRDREIRDEQFF. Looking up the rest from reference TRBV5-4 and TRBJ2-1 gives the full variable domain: ETGVTQSPTHLIKTRGQQVTLRCSSQSGHNTVSWYQQALGQGPQFIFQYYREEENGRGNFPPRFSGLQFPNYSSELNVNALELDDSALYLCASSPPRDREIRDEQFFGPGTRLTVL.

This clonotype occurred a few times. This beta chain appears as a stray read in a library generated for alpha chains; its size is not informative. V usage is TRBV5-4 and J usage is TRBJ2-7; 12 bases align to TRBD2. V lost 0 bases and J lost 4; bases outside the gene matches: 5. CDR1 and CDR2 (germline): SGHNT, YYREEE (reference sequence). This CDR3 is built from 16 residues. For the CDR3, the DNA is TGTGCCAGCAGCTTGGCTAGCGGGGGGGCAAGGTACGAGCAGTACTTC. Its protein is CASSLASGGARYEQYF.

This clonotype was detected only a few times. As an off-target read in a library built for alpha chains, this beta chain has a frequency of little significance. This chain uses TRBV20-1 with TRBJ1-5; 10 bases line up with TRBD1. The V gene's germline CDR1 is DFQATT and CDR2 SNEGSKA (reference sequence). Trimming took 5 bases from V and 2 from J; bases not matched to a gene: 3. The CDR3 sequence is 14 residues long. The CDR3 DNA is TGCAGTGCTCGGACAGGGGGTGGCAATCAGCCCCAGCATTTT. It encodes CSARTGGGNQPQHF.

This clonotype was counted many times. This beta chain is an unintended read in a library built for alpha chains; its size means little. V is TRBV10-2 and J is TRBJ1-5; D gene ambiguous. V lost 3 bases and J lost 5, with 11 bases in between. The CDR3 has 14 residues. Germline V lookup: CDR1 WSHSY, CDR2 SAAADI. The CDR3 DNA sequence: TGCGCCAGCAGTGATGTGACGGATGATCAGCCCCAGCATTTT. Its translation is CASSDVTDDQPQHF.

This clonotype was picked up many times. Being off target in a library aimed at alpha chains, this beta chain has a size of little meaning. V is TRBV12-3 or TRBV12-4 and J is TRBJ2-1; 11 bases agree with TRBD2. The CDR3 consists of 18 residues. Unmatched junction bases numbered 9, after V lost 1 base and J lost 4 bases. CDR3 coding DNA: TGTGCCAGCAGTTTAGTTCGCACTAGCGGGAGACCTTACAATGAGCAGTTCTTC. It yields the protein CASSLVRTSGRPYNEQFF.

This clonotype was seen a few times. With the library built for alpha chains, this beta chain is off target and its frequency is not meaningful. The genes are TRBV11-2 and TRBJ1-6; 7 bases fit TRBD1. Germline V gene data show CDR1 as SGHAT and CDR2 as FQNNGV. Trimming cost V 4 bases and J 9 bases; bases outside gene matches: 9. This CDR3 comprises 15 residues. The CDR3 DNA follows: TGTGCCAGCAGCTCGTACAGGGGCCAGGGTTCACCCCTCCACTTT. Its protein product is CASSSYRGQGSPLHF.

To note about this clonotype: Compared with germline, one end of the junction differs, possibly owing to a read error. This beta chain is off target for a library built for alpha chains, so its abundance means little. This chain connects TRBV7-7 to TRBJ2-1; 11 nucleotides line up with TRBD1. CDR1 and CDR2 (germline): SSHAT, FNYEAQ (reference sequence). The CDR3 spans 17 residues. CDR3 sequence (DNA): TGTGCCAGCAGCCTAGCCCTGGGACAGGGGGACTACAATGAGCAGTTCTTC. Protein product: CASSLALGQGDYNEQFF.

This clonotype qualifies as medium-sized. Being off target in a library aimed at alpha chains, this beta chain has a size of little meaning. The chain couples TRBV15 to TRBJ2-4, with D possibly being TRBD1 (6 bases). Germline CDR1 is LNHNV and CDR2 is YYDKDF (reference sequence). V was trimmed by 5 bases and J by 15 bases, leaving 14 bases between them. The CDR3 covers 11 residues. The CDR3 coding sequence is TGTGCCACCAGCGGCCCTAGGGGGTCGTACTTC. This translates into CATSGPRGSYF. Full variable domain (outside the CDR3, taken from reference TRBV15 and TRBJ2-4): DAMVIQNPRYQVTQFGKPVTLSCSQTLNHNVMYWYQQKSSQAPKLLFHYYDKDFNNEADTPDNFQSRRPNTSFCFLDIRSPGLGDTAMYLCATSGPRGSYFGAGTRLSVL.

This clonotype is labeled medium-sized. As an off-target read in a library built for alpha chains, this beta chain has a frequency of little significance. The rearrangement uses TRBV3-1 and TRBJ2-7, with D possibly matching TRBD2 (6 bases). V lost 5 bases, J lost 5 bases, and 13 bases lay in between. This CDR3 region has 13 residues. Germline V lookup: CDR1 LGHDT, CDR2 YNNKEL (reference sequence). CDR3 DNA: TGTGCCAGCAGCGAAAACCGGGGGAACGAGCAGTACTTC. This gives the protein CASSENRGNEQYF.

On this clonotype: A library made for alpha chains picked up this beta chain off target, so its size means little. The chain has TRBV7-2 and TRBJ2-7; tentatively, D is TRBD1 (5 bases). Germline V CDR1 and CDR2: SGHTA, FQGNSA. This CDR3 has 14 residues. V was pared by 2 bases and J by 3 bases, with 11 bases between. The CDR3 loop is CASSLRLRDYEQYF. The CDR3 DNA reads TGTGCCAGCAGCTTACGGCTCAGGGACTACGAGCAGTACTTC.

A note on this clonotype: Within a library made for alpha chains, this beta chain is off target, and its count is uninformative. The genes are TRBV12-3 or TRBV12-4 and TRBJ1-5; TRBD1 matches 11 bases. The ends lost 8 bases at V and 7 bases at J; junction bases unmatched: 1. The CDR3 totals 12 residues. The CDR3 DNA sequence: TGTGCCAGCCGGACAGGGGGCCAGCCCCAGCATTTT. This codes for CASRTGGQPQHF.